This T cell receptor (beta chain) was observed in a study of blood T cells in healthy people across ages. Study summary: Roughly one uniquely barcoded beta molecule per two T cells was captured.

Study results and limitations: Older individuals had lower TCR beta diversity per million T cells (the decline was roughly linear). The diversity estimates, figures obtained from one million T cells, were considered underestimates.

For this clonotype: No antigen is known for it.

Then a second PCR, running about 6 to 12 cycles, was carried out with a sample-barcoded 5' primer and a J-beta primer mix. TCRdb itself ran the 5' RACE reads through MiXCR, one entry per CDR3 protein. In the table there are approximately 1,100,000 distinct CDR3 sequences, 45% of which are singletons. V dropped 6 bases and J dropped 5 bases, with 7 bases sitting between them. From germline, CDR1 is DFQATT and CDR2 SNEGSKA (reference sequence). This CDR3 is built from 10 residues. The TCR was taken from a woman aged 55 to 70 in good health. The sequenced sample consisted of blood. The rearrangement joins TRBV20-1 to TRBJ2-5; no definite D call. The CDR3 region has the DNA TGCAGTGCCCTCCTTGAGACCCAGTACTTC. It yields the protein CSALLETQYF.